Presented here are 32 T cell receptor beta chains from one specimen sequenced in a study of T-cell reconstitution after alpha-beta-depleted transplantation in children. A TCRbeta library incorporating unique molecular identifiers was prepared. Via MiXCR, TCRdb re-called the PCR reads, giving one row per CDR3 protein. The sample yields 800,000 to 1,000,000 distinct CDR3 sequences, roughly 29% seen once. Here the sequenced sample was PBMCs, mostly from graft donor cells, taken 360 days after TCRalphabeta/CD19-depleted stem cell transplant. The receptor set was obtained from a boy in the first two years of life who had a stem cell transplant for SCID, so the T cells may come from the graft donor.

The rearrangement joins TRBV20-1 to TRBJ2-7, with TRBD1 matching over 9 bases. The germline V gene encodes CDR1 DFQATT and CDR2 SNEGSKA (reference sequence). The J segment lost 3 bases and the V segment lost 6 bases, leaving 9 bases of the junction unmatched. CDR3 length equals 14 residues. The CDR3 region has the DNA TGCAGTGCAAGGGACAGGGAGGCACTCTACGAGCAGTACTTC. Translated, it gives CSARDREALYEQYF.

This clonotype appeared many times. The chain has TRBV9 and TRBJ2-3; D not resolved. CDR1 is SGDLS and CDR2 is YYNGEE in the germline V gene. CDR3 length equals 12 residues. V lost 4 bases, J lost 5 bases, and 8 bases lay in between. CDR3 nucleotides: TGTGCCAGCAGCCCGACCGGAGATACGCAGTATTTT. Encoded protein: CASSPTGDTQYF.

This chain's CDR3 is CASSVAFGELQETQYF. The CDR3 bases are TGTGCCAGCAGTGTTGCCTTCGGGGAATTACAAGAGACCCAGTACTTC. The J gene is TRBJ2-5, the V gene TRBV27; D might be TRBD2 (5 bases). Germline V gene sequence: CDR1 MNHEY, CDR2 SMNVEV (reference sequence). The CDR3 runs 16 residues. The V gene lost 5 bases and the J gene lost 2 bases, with 18 bases spanning the gap.

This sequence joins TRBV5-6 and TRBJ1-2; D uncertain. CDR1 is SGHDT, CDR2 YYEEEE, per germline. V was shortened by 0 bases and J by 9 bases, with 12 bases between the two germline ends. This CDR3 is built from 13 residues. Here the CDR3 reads CASSLAPWLRYTF. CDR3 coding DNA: TGTGCCAGCAGCTTGGCCCCTTGGCTGCGCTACACCTTC.

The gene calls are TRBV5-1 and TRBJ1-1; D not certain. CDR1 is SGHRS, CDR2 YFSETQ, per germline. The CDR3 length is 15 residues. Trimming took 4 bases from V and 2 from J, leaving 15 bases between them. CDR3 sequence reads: CASSPRVSINTEAFF. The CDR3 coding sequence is TGCGCCAGCAGCCCAAGGGTTAGTATAAACACTGAAGCTTTCTTT.

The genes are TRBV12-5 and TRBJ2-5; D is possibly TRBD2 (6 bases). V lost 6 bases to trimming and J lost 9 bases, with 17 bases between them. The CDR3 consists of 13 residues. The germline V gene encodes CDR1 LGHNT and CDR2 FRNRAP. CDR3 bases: TGTGCTAGTGGCTTCGCGGGAAAGAGGGCCCAGTACTTC. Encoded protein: CASGFAGKRAQYF.

CDR3 DNA: TGCAGTGCTAGAGATCGGGGTAATGAGCAGTTCTTC. Its protein is CSARDRGNEQFF. This chain joins TRBV20-1 and TRBJ2-1; D may be TRBD2 (5 bases). V was trimmed by 0 bases and J by 7 bases, leaving 7 bases between them. From germline, CDR1 is DFQATT and CDR2 SNEGSKA (reference sequence). This CDR3 comprises 12 residues.

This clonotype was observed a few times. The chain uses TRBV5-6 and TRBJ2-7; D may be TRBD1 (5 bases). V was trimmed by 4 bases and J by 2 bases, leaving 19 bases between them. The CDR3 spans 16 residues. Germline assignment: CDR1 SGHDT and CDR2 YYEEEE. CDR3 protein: CASSPAFGQGTYEQYF. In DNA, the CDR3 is TGTGCCAGCAGCCCCGCATTTGGTCAGGGAACCTACGAGCAGTACTTC.

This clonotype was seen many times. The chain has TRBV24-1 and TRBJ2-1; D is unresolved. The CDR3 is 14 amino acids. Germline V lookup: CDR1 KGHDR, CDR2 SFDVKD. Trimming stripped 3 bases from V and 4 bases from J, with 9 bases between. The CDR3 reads CATSDEAGYNEQFF. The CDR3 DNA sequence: TGTGCCACCAGTGATGAAGCCGGATACAATGAGCAGTTCTTC.

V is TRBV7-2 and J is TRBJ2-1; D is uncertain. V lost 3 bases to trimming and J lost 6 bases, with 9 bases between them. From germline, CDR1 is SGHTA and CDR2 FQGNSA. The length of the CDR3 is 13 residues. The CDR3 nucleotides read TGTGCCAGCAGCTTCCGGGCGGCCAATGAGCAGTTCTTC. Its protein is CASSFRAANEQFF. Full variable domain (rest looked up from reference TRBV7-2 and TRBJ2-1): GAGVSQSPSNKVTEKGKDVELRCDPISGHTALYWYRQSLGQGLEFLIYFQGNSAPDKSGLPSDRFSAERTGGSVSTLTIQRTQQEDSAVYLCASSFRAANEQFFGPGTRLTVL.

The CDR3 nucleotides are TGTGCCATCAAGACTCAGGGGGACAGCTCCTACGAGCAGTACTTC. Translated, it gives CAIKTQGDSSYEQYF. This chain links TRBV10-3 with TRBJ2-7; 7 nucleotides align to TRBD1. The CDR3 is 15 residues long. Per germline, CDR1 ENHRY and CDR2 SYGVKD. J gave up 0 bases and V 7 bases, and 9 bases lay outside the gene matches.

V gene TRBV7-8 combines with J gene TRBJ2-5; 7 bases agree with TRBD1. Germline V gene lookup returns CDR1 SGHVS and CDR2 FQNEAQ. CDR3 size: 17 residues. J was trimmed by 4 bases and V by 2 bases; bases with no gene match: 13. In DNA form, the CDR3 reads TGTGCCAGCAGCTTAACGTACAGGGGCCCGGGGCTAGAGACCCAGTACTTC. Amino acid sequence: CASSLTYRGPGLETQYF.

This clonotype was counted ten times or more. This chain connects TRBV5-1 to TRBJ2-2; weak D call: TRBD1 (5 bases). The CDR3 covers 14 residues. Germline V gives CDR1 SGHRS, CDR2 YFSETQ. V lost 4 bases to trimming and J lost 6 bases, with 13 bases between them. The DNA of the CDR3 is TGCGCCAGCAGCCTCACCCCGACAGCCGGGGAGCTGTTTTTT. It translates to CASSLTPTAGELFF.

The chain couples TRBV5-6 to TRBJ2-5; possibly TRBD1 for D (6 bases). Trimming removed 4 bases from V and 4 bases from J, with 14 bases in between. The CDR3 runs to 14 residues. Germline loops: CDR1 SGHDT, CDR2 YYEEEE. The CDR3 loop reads CASSIRTARETQYF. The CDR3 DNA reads TGTGCCAGCAGCATCCGGACAGCAAGAGAGACCCAGTACTTC.

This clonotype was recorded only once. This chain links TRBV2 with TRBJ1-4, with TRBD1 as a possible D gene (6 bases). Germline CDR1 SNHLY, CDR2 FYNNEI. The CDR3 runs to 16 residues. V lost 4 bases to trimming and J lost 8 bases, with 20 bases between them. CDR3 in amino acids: CASSAGQSGLLEKLFF. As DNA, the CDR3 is TGTGCCAGCAGTGCGGGACAAAGCGGATTGTTAGAAAAACTGTTTTTT.

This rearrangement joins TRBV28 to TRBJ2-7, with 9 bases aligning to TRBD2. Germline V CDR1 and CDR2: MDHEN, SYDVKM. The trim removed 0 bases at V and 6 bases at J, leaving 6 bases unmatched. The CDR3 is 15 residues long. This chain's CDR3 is CASSLWGGGAGEQYF. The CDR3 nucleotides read TGTGCCAGCAGTTTATGGGGCGGGGGGGCTGGCGAGCAGTACTTC.

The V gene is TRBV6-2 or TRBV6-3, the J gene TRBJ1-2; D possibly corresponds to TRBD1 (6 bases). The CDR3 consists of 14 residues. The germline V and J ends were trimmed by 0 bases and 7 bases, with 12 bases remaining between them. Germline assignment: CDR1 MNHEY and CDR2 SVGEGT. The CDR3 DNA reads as TGTGCCAGCAGTTACTCTGGACAGATGCGTGGCTACACCTTC. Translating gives CASSYSGQMRGYTF.

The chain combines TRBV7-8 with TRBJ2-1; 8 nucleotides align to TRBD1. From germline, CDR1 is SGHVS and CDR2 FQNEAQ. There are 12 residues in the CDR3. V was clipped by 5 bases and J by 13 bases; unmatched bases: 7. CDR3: CASSVTGGRQFF. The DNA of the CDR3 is TGTGCCAGCAGCGTCACAGGGGGGAGACAGTTCTTC.

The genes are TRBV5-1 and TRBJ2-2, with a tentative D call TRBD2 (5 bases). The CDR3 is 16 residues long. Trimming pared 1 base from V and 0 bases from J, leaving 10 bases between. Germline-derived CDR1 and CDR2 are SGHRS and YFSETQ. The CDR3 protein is CASSLLGLSNTGELFF. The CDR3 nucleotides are TGCGCCAGCAGCTTGCTAGGACTTTCGAACACCGGGGAGCTGTTTTTT. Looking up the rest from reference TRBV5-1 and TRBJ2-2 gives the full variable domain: KAGVTQTPRYLIKTRGQQVTLSCSPISGHRSVSWYQQTPGQGLQFLFEYFSETQRNKGNFPGRFSGRQFSNSRSEMNVSTLELGDSALYLCASSLLGLSNTGELFFGEGSRLTVL.

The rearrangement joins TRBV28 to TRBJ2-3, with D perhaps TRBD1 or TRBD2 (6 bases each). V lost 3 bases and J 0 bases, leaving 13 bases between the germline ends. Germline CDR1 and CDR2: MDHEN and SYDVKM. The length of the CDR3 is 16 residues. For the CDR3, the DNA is TGTGCCAGCAGTTTTTTGGGGGGCTTAAGCACAGATACGCAGTATTTT. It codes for CASSFLGGLSTDTQYF.

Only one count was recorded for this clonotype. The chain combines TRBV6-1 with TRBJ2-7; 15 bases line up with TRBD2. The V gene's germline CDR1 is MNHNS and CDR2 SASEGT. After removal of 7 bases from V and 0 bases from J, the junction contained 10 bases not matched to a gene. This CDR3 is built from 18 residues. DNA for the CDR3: TGTGCCAGCACCAAAGGACTAGCGGGGGGGCGCAGCTCCTACGAGCAGTACTTC. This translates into CASTKGLAGGRSSYEQYF.

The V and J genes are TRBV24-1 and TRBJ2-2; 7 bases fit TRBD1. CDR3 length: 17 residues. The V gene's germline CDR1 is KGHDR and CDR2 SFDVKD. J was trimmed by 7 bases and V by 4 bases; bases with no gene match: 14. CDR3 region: CATSDYPRAGGIGELFF. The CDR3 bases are TGTGCCACCAGTGACTACCCCAGGGCAGGGGGTATCGGGGAGCTGTTTTTT.

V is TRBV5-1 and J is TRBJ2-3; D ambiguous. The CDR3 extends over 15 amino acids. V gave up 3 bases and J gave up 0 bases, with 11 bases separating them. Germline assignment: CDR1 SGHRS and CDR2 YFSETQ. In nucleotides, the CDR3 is TGCGCCAGCAGCTGGGTCCCCCAGAGCACAGATACGCAGTATTTT. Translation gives CASSWVPQSTDTQYF.

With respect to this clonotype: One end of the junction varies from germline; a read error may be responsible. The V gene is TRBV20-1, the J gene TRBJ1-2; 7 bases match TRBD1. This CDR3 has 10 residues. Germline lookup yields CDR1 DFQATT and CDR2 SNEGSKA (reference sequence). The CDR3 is CSASRDRAAF. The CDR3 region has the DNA TGCAGTGCTAGCAGAGACAGGGCTGCTTTC.

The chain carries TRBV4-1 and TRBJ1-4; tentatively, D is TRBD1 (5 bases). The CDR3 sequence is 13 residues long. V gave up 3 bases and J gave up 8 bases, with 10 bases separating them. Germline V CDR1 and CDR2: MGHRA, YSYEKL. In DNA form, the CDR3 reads TGCGCCAGCAGCCAGGGGGAGGGGGAAAAACTGTTTTTT. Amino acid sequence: CASSQGEGEKLFF.

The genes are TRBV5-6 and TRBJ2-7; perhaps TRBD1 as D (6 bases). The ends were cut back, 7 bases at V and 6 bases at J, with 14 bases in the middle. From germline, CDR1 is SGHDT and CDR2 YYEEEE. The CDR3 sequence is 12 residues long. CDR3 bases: TGTGCCAGCGAGGACAGTGGACTCGAGCAGTACTTC. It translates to CASEDSGLEQYF.

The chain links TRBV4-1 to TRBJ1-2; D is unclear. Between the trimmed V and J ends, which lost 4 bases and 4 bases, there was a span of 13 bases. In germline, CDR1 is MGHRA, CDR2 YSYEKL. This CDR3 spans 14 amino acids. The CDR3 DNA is TGCGCCAGCAGCCCCGTCGACGGAAGCTATGGCTACACCTTC. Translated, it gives CASSPVDGSYGYTF.

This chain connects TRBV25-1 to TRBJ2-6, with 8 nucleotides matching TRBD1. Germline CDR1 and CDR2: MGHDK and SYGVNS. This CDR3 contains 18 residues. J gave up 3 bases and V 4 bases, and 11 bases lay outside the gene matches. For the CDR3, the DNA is TGTGCCAGCAGTGGTACCCGGGACAGGAGAATTGGGGCCAACGTCCTGACTTTC. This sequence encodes CASSGTRDRRIGANVLTF.

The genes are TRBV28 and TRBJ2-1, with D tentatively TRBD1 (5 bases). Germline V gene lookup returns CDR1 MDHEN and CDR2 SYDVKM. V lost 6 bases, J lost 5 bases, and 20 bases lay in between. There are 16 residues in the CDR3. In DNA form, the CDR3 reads TGTGCCAGCAGCCGTATGGGGCAGGGCTGGAACAATGAGCAGTTCTTC. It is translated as CASSRMGQGWNNEQFF.

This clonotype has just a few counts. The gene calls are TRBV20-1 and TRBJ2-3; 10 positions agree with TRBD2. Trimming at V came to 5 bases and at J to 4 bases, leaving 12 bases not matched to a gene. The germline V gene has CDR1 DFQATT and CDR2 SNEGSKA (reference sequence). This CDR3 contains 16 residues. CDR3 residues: CSASYLSSGGSDTQYF. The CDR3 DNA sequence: TGCAGTGCTTCTTATCTTTCTAGCGGGGGTTCAGATACGCAGTATTTT.

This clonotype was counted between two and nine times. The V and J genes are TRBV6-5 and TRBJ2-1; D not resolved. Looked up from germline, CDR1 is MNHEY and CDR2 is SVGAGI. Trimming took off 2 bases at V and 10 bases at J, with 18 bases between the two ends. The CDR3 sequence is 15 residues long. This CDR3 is CASSYRVGRSREQFF. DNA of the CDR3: TGTGCCAGCAGTTACCGAGTTGGACGGTCGAGGGAGCAGTTCTTC.

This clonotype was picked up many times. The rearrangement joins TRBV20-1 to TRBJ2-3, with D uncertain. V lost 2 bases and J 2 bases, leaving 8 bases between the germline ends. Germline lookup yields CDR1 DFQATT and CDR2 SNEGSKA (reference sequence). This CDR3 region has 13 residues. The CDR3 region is CSARTLLTDTQYF. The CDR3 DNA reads TGCAGTGCTAGAACCCTCCTCACAGATACGCAGTATTTT.